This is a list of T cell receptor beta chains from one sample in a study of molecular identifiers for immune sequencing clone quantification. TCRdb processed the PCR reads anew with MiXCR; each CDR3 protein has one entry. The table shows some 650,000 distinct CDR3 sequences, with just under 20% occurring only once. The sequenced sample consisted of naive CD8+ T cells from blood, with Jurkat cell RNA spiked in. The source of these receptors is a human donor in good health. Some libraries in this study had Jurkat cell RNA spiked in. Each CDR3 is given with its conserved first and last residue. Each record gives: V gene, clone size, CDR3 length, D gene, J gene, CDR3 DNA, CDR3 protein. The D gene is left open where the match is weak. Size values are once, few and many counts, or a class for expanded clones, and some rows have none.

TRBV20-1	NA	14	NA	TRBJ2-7	TGCAGTGCTAGGGACGAGCGACTAACCTACGAGCAGTACTTC	CSARDERLTYEQYF
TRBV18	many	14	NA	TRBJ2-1	TGTGCCAGCTCGTCAGGGGGGACGCCCAATGAGCAGTTCTTC	CASSSGGTPNEQFF
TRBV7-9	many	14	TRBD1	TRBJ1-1	TGTGCCAGCAGCCATGGACAGGCCAACACTGAAGCTTTCTTT	CASSHGQANTEAFF
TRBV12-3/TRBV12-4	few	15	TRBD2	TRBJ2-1	TGTGCCAGCAGTTTTTTGGGCGGGAGGGACAATGAGCAGTTCTTC	CASSFLGGRDNEQFF
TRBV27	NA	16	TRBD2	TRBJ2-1	TGTGCCAGCGGTTTACTAGCGGTCGCGCCTGGGGATGAGCAGTTCTTC	CASGLLAVAPGDEQFF
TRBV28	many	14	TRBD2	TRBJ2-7	TGTGCCAGCAGTCGAGGGGAGGGCCCCTACGAGCAGTACTTC	CASSRGEGPYEQYF
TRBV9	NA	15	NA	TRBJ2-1	TGTGCCAGCAGCCCTCCGACGGGCTCCTACAATGAGCAGTTCTTC	CASSPPTGSYNEQFF
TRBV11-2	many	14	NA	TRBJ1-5	TGTGCCAGCAGCTTAGATCCGGGTTTCCAGCCCCAGCATTTT	CASSLDPGFQPQHF
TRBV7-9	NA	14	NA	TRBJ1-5	TGTGCCAGCAGCTTGGCGGATGGCAATCAGTCCCAGCATTTT	CASSLADGNQSQHF
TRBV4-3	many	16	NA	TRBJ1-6	TGCGCCAGCAGCCAAGATTATAGCGATAGTAATTCACCCCTCCACTTT	CASSQDYSDSNSPLHF
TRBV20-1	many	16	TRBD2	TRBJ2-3	TGCAGTGCTCCCGGACTAGCGGGAGGGGGGGCAGATACGCAGTATTTT	CSAPGLAGGGADTQYF
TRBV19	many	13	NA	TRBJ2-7	TGTGCCAGTAGTACCTACTCGGGCGAGGAGCAGTACTTC	CASSTYSGEEQYF
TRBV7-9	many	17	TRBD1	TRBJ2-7	TGTGCCAGCAGCTTTGTCCATACAGGGGGCCCATCCTACGAGCAGTACTTC	CASSFVHTGGPSYEQYF
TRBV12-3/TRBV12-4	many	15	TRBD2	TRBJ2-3	TGTGCCAGCAGGGGACTAGCGGGATTCACAGATACGCAGTATTTT	CASRGLAGFTDTQYF
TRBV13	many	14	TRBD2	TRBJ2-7	TGTGCCAGCAGCTCCGGGACTAGCGCCTACGAGCAGTACTTC	CASSSGTSAYEQYF
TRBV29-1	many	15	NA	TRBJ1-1	TGCAGCGTTGAAGATCGGGGAGGGGAGTTCGATGAAGCTTTCTTT	CSVEDRGGEFDEAFF
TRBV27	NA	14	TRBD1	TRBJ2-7	TGTGCCAGCAGCCCCATCGACAGGGCGTACGAGCAGTACTTC	CASSPIDRAYEQYF
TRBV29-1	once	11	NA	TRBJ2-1	TGCAGCGTTGAAGGGGGCGATGAGCAGTTCTTC	CSVEGGDEQFF
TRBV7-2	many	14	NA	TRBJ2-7	TGTGCCAGCAGCTTCATGGACAGTCCCTACGAGCAGTACTTC	CASSFMDSPYEQYF
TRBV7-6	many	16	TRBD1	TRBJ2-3	TGTGCCAGCAGCCGGTTCCCGGGACAGGGGTCAGATACGCAGTATTTT	CASSRFPGQGSDTQYF
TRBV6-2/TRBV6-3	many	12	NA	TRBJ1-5	TGTGCCAGCAGTTACGGACGGGGGCCCCAGCATTTT	CASSYGRGPQHF
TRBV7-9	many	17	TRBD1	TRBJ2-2	TGTGCCAGCAGCACGGACCGGACAGGAAGCTCCACCGGGGAGCTGTTTTTT	CASSTDRTGSSTGELFF